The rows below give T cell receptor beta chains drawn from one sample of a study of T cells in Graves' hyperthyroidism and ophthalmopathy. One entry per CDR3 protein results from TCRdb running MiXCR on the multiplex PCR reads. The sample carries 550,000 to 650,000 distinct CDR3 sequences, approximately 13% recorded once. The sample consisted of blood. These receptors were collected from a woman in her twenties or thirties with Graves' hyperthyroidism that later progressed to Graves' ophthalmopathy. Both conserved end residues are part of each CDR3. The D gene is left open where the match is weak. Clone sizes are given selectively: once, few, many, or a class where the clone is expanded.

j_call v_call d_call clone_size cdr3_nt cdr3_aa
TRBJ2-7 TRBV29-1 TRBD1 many TGCAGCGTTGTGCCGGGCACAGGGGGCACCTACGAGCAGTACTTC CSVVPGTGGTYEQYF
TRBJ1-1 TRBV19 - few TGTGCCAGTAGCGCTACGTCGAGATTGAACACTGAAGCTTTCTTT CASSATSRLNTEAFF
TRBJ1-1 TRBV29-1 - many TGCAGCGGAGTTAACACTGAAGCTTTCTTT CSGVNTEAFF
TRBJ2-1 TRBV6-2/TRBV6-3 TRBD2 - TGTGCCAGCAGACTTTTGACTAGCGGGGAATACAATGAGCAGTTCTTC CASRLLTSGEYNEQFF
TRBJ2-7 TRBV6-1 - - TGTGCCAGCAGGCGCGACCGGGACACCCGCTACGAGCAGTACTTC CASRRDRDTRYEQYF
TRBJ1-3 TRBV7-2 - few TGTGCCAGCAGCTTGTTCGTGAGCTCTGGAAACACCATATATTTT CASSLFVSSGNTIYF
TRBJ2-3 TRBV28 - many TGTGCCAGCAGCTCCCCAGGGTCCGGCACAGATACGCAGTATTTT CASSSPGSGTDTQYF
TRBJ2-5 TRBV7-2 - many TGTGCCAGCAGCTTATCCCCAGGGCGAGAGACCCAGTACTTC CASSLSPGRETQYF
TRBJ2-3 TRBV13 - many TGTGCCAGCAGCCCACGAGCCGAAGGAACAGATACGCAGTATTTT CASSPRAEGTDTQYF
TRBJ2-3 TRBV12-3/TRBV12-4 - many TGTGCCAGCAGTTTAGGGTTTCAGACAGATACGCAGTATTTT CASSLGFQTDTQYF
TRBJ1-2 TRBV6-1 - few TGTGCCAGCAGCTTAAACCGGGCCCTCTCCGGCTACACCTTC CASSLNRALSGYTF
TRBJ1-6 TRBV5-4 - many TGTGCCAGCAGCCCCGCAGGGAACTCACCCCTCCACTTT CASSPAGNSPLHF
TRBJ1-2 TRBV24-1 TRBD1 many TGTGCCACCAGTGACCTGACAGGGGGCGGAGGCTACACCTTC CATSDLTGGGGYTF
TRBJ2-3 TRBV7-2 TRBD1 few TGTGCCAGCAGCGTTTCCGGGACAGCCCTCACAGATACGCAGTATTTT CASSVSGTALTDTQYF
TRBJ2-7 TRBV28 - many TGTGCCAGCAGTTTACGGGGGTACCACGAGCAGTACTTC CASSLRGYHEQYF
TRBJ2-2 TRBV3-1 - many TGTGCCAGCAGCCAAGGTCGGGCCGGGGAGCTGTTTTTT CASSQGRAGELFF
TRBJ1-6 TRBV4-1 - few TGCGCCAGCAGCCAAGTGAAGGGGAGTGATTCACCCCTCCACTTT CASSQVKGSDSPLHF
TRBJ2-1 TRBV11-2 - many TGTGCCAGCAGCCTCATAGCGGTAACTGAGCAGTTCTTC CASSLIAVTEQFF
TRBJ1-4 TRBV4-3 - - TGCGCCAGCAGCCAAGATGTAGGGGCGAGTGAAAAACTGTTTTTT CASSQDVGASEKLFF
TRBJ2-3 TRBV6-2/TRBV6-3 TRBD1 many TGTGCCATCAAGTTCCAGGGGGCGCGTGGTACGCAGTATTTT CAIKFQGARGTQYF
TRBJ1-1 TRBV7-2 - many TGTGCCAGCAGCCTGACAGTCAGTGGAAGGGCTTTCTTT CASSLTVSGRAFF
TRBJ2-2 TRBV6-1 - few TGTGCCAGCTATGAGGATCCGTTGACCGGGGAGCTGTTTTTT CASYEDPLTGELFF
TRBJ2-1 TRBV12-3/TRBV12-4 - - TGTGCCAGCAGCCCCGGGGGCGTACGTGGGCAGTTCTTC CASSPGGVRGQFF
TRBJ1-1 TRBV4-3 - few TGCGCCAGCAGCCAAGAGTTCCCGTTGGAGAGGCTTGGAGCTTTCTTT CASSQEFPLERLGAFF
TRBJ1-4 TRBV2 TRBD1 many TGTGCCAGCAGTGACACGAGGGACAGGGCAACTAATGAAAAACTGTTTTTT CASSDTRDRATNEKLFF
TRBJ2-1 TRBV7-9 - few TGTGCCAGCAGCACCCACCGGGCGGCGAGCTCCTACAATGAGCAGTTCTTC CASSTHRAASSYNEQFF
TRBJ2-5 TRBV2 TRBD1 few TGTGCCAGCAGTGCGAATGGGGGACAGGGTGAGCCCGAGACCCAGTACTTC CASSANGGQGEPETQYF
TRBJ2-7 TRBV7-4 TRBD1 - TGTGCCAGCAGCCTGAGAGGGGGCGCTTCCCACGAGCAGTACTTC CASSLRGGASHEQYF
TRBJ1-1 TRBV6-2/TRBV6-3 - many TGTGCCAGCAGCGAGCACAGGGAGAACACTGAAGCTTTCTTT CASSEHRENTEAFF
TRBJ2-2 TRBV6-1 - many TGTGCCAGCAGGAGACAGGGGAGGGACACCGGGGAGCTGTTTTTT CASRRQGRDTGELFF
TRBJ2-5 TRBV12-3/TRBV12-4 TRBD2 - TGTGCCAGCAGTTTTACTAGCGGGAGTTTTGGGACCCAGTACTTC CASSFTSGSFGTQYF
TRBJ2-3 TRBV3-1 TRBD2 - TGTGCCAGCAGCCAAGTTCTGCTAGCGGGAGGGGACACGCAGTATTTT CASSQVLLAGGDTQYF
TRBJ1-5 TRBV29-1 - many TGCAGCGTTGACCCAGGGGAGAATCAGCCCCAGCATTTT CSVDPGENQPQHF
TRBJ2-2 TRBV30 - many TGTGCCTGGAGTATCCTTACAGGGAGCCCCGGGGAGCTGTTTTTT CAWSILTGSPGELFF
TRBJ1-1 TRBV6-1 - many TGTGCCAGCAGTGTAAACAGGTTTAGGAACACTGAAGCTTTCTTT CASSVNRFRNTEAFF
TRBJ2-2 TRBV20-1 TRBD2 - TGCAGTGCTCAGACTAGCGGGAGAGACACCGGGGAGCTGTTTTTT CSAQTSGRDTGELFF
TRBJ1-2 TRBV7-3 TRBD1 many TGTGCCAGCAGCTCGGGACAGTCGAACTATGGCTACACCTTC CASSSGQSNYGYTF
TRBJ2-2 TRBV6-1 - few TGTGCCAGCAGTTCCGTCGGGGAATCCGGGGAGCTGTTTTTT CASSSVGESGELFF
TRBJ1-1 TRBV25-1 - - TGTGCCAGCAGTGAACATGACCGACCCGGGGGGAACACTGAAGCTTTCTTT CASSEHDRPGGNTEAFF
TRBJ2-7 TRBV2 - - TGTGCCAGCAGTGAACAGGGAAGGGTCTACGAGCAGTACTTC CASSEQGRVYEQYF
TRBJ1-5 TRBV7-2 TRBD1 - TGTGCCAGCAGCTTGGTAGGGGGCGGGTGGCAGCCCCAGCATTTT CASSLVGGGWQPQHF
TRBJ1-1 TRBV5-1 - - TGCGCCAGCAGCTTGGGCCAGGGAGGAGTTGAAGCTTTCTTT CASSLGQGGVEAFF
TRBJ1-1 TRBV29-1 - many TGCAGCGTTGCGGCTGCTGAAGCTTTCTTT CSVAAAEAFF
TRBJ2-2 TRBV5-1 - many TGCGCCAGCAGCTTGTCCTCTACAGTAGGGACCGGGGAGCTGTTTTTT CASSLSSTVGTGELFF
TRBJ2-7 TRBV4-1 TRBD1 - TGCGCCAGCAGCTTCGGACCGGGACAGACTTACGAGCAGTACTTC CASSFGPGQTYEQYF
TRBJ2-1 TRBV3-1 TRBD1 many TGTGCCAGCAGCCAGACAGGGGGCTCCTACAATGAGCAGTTCTTC CASSQTGGSYNEQFF